One and the same sample provided the 11 T cell receptor beta chains below, sequenced in a study of tumor-infiltrating lymphocytes in primary liver carcinoma. DNA and RNA were both co-extracted from approximately 22-30 mg of bulk tissue that had not been sorted. Priming with a constant-region primer yielded TCR beta cDNA from about 500 ng total RNA. What produced the TCR beta libraries was three nested multiplex PCR rounds using slightly modified ARM-PCR. A C-beta reverse primer was combined with TRBV1-TRBV30 forward primers in the first two PCR rounds, and each round had approximately 10 cycles. TCRdb redid the calling of the multiplex PCR reads with MiXCR, one entry per CDR3 protein. This sample yields 100,000 or so distinct CDR3 sequences, of which about two thirds are seen a single time; 10% to 15% belongs to the top ten. Sequences were obtained from liver tumor tissue from sampling region 2. The sample's subset: tumor region T2, inferior pole. The receptor source for this set is a woman aged 55 to 70 with primary liver carcinoma and hepatitis B virus infection.

This clonotype showed up many times. This sequence joins TRBV6-1 and TRBJ1-2, with TRBD1 matching over 8 bases. Germline values: CDR1 MNHNS, CDR2 SASEGT. Trimming cost V 5 bases and J 5 bases; bases outside gene matches: 4. The CDR3 runs 13 residues. CDR3 in amino acids: CASSRDRGYGYTF. CDR3 sequence (DNA): TGTGCCAGCAGTCGCGACAGGGGATATGGCTACACCTTC.

In the case of this clonotype: The junction differs from germline at one of its ends, possibly a read error. V usage is TRBV12-5 and J usage is TRBJ2-6; D is possibly TRBD1 or TRBD2 (5 bases each). The germline CDR1 and CDR2 sequences are LGHNT and FRNRAP. There are 15 residues in the CDR3. For the CDR3, the DNA is TGTACTAGTGGGGGACGGGGTTCTGGGGCCAACGTCCGGACTTTC. As protein: CTSGGRGSGANVRTF.

The genes are TRBV5-4 and TRBJ2-1, with D possibly called TRBD1 or TRBD2 (5 bases each). The CDR3 has 16 residues. Germline V gene sequence: CDR1 SGHNT, CDR2 YYREEE (reference sequence). The V gene lost 0 bases and the J gene lost 9 bases, with 19 bases spanning the gap. CDR3 DNA sequence: TGTGCCAGCAGCTTGGGAGGGGCAGCATTAAACAGTGAGCAGTTCTTC. Translated, it gives CASSLGGAALNSEQFF.

This clonotype is medium-sized in the sample. This rearrangement joins TRBV29-1 to TRBJ2-2; a weak D match, TRBD2 (6 bases). Per the germline V gene, CDR1 is SQVTM and CDR2 is ANQGSEA. The V and J ends lost 3 bases and 6 bases respectively, with 14 bases between them. The CDR3 covers 14 residues. CDR3 sequence reads: CSVDAGMGSGELFF. The DNA of the CDR3 is TGCAGCGTTGACGCGGGAATGGGATCCGGGGAGCTGTTTTTT.

This clonotype came up many times. This chain connects TRBV6-6 to TRBJ1-1, with a weak D call TRBD1 (6 bases). This CDR3 region has 13 residues. Germline loops: CDR1 MNHNY, CDR2 SVGAGI (reference sequence). The V end was cut by 5 bases, the J end by 3 bases, with 10 bases between. In DNA, the CDR3 is TGTGCCAGCAGTGAGGAGGGGGACACTGAAGCTTTCTTT. Protein: CASSEEGDTEAFF.

This clonotype was counted a single time. Its ends do not fully match the called genes, so a read error is possible. The chain uses TRBV12-3 or TRBV12-4 and TRBJ2-1, with 9 bases fitting TRBD2. The CDR3 extends over 15 amino acids. The CDR3 loop reads CVSRDKREARNEQFF. As DNA, the CDR3 is TGTGTCAGCAGAGACAAGCGGGAGGCCCGCAATGAGCAGTTCTTC.

This clonotype showed up just a few times. V gene TRBV29-1 combines with J gene TRBJ2-3; D is ambiguous. The J call may be in error: the DNA end matches TRBJ1-5 better. This CDR3 has 11 residues. The germline gives CDR1 SQVTM, CDR2 ANQGSEA. The CDR3 nucleotides read TGCAGCGTTGAGCGTAGAGATACTCAGCATTTT. Protein sequence: CSVERRDTQHF.

This clonotype appeared once. Possible read error: a much larger clone is one base away. The chain uses TRBV7-8 and TRBJ2-3; D is possibly TRBD2 (7 bases). This CDR3 contains 15 residues. Germline V CDR1 and CDR2: SGHVS, FQNEAQ. CDR3 amino acids: CASSLLGGATDMQYF. As DNA, the CDR3 is TGTGCCAGCAGCTTGCTTGGGGGGGCAACAGATATGCAGTATTTT.

Comment on this clonotype: This may be a read error, as it is one base from a much larger clone. The chain recombines TRBV28 with TRBJ2-7, with D perhaps matching TRBD1 (6 bases). CDR3 length: 15 amino acids. Germline V CDR1 and CDR2: MDHEN, SYDVKM. CDR3 sequence (DNA): TGTGCCAGCAGGTTGCTCGGAGCAGGGGTAAATGAGCAGCACTTC. Its protein product is CASRLLGAGVNEQHF.

This clonotype was observed a single time. As the CDR3 is not closed by the conserved phenylalanine or tryptophan, this likely results from a read error. The DNA is omitted, as the CDR3 cannot be located on it reliably, and the CDR3 follows TCRdb's listing. The chain recombines TRBV18 with TRBJ2-7; the D call of TRBD1 is as the table states it, not checked on the DNA. Inclusive of both ends, the CDR3 amounts to 12 amino acids. Germline CDR1 reads KGHSH; CDR2 reads LQKENI. CDR3 protein: CTSSPRSGQGVL.

With regard to this clonotype: The germline gene is not matched at one end of the junction; a read error may be the cause. DNA for the CDR3: TGTACCAGCAGTGATGGAGATACGCAGTATTTT. Protein sequence: CTSSDGDTQYF. This rearrangement joins TRBV6-1 to TRBJ2-3; D call uncertain. The CDR3 is 11 amino acids. The germline CDR1 and CDR2 sequences are MNHNS and SASEGT.